The 29 T cell receptor beta chains reported below all come from one sample, sequenced in a study of Ad26.COV2.S vaccination and SARS-CoV-2 variants. Specified treatment: around 19 received Ad26.COV2.S at low or high dose, single or two shots; about 5 received placebo; per-sample allocation not given. It was on day 63 after the first vaccine or placebo injection that samples were taken. The protocol was immunoSEQ multiplex PCR, while the TCRdb copy is restricted to in-frame clones and leaves out a portion. The sample yields about 420,000 clones, more than 75% seen once. The source material was peripheral blood, sampled in a trial of Ad26.COV2.S vaccine versus placebo. Every receptor here comes from a person between 18 and 65 years old who received the Ad26.COV2.S COVID-19 vaccine or a placebo.

The gene calls are TRBV5-1 and TRBJ2-3; 14 bases fit TRBD2. Germline CDR1 and CDR2: SGHRS and YFSETQ. The junction had 5 bases not matched to a gene; V was cut back by 3 bases and J by 2 bases. This CDR3 comprises 17 residues. CDR3 DNA sequence: TGCGCCAGCAGCTCCGGGACTAGCGGGGGAATCACAGATACGCAGTATTTT. As protein: CASSSGTSGGITDTQYF.

The chain is built from TRBV7-3 and TRBJ2-2; perhaps D is TRBD1 or TRBD2 (5 bases each). Trimming pared 5 bases from V and 3 bases from J, leaving 13 bases between. CDR3 length equals 15 residues. Germline V gene sequence: CDR1 SGHTA, CDR2 FQGTGA. CDR3 sequence (DNA): TGTGCCAGCAGCCCCGTGACAGCGGACACCGGGGAGCTGTTTTTT. Residues: CASSPVTADTGELFF. The full variable domain, its missing parts supplied by reference TRBV7-3 and TRBJ2-2, is GAGVSQTPSNKVTEKGKYVELRCDPISGHTALYWYRQSLGQGPEFLIYFQGTGAADDSGLPNDRFFAVRPEGSVSTLKIQRTERGDSAVYLCASSPVTADTGELFFGEGSRLTVL.

V usage is TRBV18 and J usage is TRBJ1-1, with D possibly being TRBD1 (5 bases). This CDR3 spans 15 amino acids. The germline V and J ends were trimmed by 2 bases and 5 bases, with 15 bases remaining between them. Germline CDR1 and CDR2: KGHSH and LQKENI. The CDR3 sequence is CASSPEGVGGTEAFF. The CDR3 DNA sequence: TGTGCCAGCTCACCAGAGGGCGTTGGGGGTACTGAAGCTTTCTTT.

The chain has TRBV5-6 and TRBJ2-7; D is possibly TRBD2 (6 bases). The CDR3 spans 14 residues. Trimming removed 1 base from V and 4 bases from J, with 12 bases in between. Germline lookup yields CDR1 SGHDT and CDR2 YYEEEE. DNA for the CDR3: TGTGCCAGCAGCTTGATCCGGGAGTATTACGAGCAGTACTTC. Translated, it gives CASSLIREYYEQYF.

CDR3 protein: CASRPQGYYGYTF. As DNA, the CDR3 is TGTGCCAGCAGGCCCCAGGGGTACTATGGCTACACCTTC. The chain joins TRBV28 to TRBJ1-2; D might be TRBD1 (6 bases). This CDR3 is built from 13 residues. CDR1 and CDR2 (germline): MDHEN, SYDVKM. Trimming cost V 6 bases and J 3 bases, with 11 bases left between them.

This chain connects TRBV7-9 to TRBJ1-5, with D possibly being TRBD1 (6 bases). Trimming removed 4 bases at V and 0 bases at J, with 13 bases between. There are 16 residues in the CDR3. Germline V CDR1 and CDR2: SEHNR, FQNEAQ (reference sequence). The CDR3, as DNA: TGTGCCAGCAGCTCCGCAAACAGGGTTAGCAATCAGCCCCAGCATTTT. Residues: CASSSANRVSNQPQHF.

This clone has only one observation. The chain combines TRBV28 with TRBJ1-4; D remains ambiguous. Per germline, CDR1 MDHEN and CDR2 SYDVKM. The CDR3 consists of 12 residues. The ends were cut back, 6 bases at V and 8 bases at J, with 10 bases in the middle. The CDR3 reads CASRGLREKLFF. CDR3 bases: TGTGCCAGCAGGGGGTTGCGGGAAAAACTGTTTTTT.

V usage is TRBV7-2 and J usage is TRBJ2-1; 12 bases fit TRBD2. The CDR3 spans 17 residues. The V segment lost 2 bases and the J segment 7 bases; nucleotides outside the gene matches: 9. Germline V lookup: CDR1 SGHTA, CDR2 FQGNSA. The CDR3: CASSLRSSGGAGNEQFF. The CDR3 nucleotides read TGTGCCAGCAGCTTACGATCTAGCGGGGGGGCTGGGAATGAGCAGTTCTTC.

The rearrangement uses TRBV2 and TRBJ2-2; D unresolved. The CDR3 sequence is 13 residues long. Trimming removed 7 bases from V and 4 bases from J, with 10 bases in between. From germline, CDR1 is SNHLY and CDR2 FYNNEI. The CDR3 DNA reads TGTGCCAGCAAAGGGCCCCCCACCGGGGAGCTGTTTTTT. Its translation is CASKGPPTGELFF.

CDR3 loop: CASSYSRVTEAFF. The CDR3 DNA is TGTGCCAGCAGTTACTCGAGGGTTACTGAAGCTTTCTTT. The chain links TRBV6-5 to TRBJ1-1; D is unclear. Deletions cut 0 bases from V and 5 bases from J, with 7 bases between. CDR1 MNHEY and CDR2 SVGAGI come from the germline V gene. The CDR3 loop spans 13 amino acids.

This clone was recorded once. J is TRBJ1-1 and V is TRBV3-1 (or the pseudogene TRBV3-2), with 7 positions matching TRBD1. Germline V gene data show CDR1 as LGHDT and CDR2 as YNNKEL (reference sequence). J lost 2 bases, V lost 0 bases, and 6 bases had no gene match. The CDR3 contains 16 residues. DNA for the CDR3: TGTGCCAGCAGCCAAGAAGGAGACAGGGCAAACACTGAAGCTTTCTTT. Amino acid sequence: CASSQEGDRANTEAFF.

The V gene is TRBV5-1, the J gene TRBJ2-2; D is uncertain. Germline V gives CDR1 SGHRS, CDR2 YFSETQ. The CDR3 loop spans 17 amino acids. With 1 base removed from V and 2 bases from J, the gap between germline ends came to 15 bases. The CDR3 sequence is CASSLRDPNLNTGELFF. The CDR3 bases are TGCGCCAGCAGCTTGAGAGACCCCAACCTCAACACCGGGGAGCTGTTTTTT.

CDR3 sequence: CATSRESRLAGGQETQYF. The DNA of the CDR3 is TGTGCCACCAGCAGAGAGTCCCGACTAGCGGGGGGCCAAGAGACCCAGTACTTC. This chain uses TRBV15 with TRBJ2-5, with TRBD2 matching over 13 bases. The J segment lost 1 base and the V segment lost 0 bases, leaving 5 bases of the junction unmatched. CDR1 LNHNV and CDR2 YYDKDF come from the germline V gene (reference sequence). The CDR3 has 18 residues.

J is TRBJ1-6 and V is TRBV6-6, with a possible D match to TRBD1 (5 bases). There are 14 residues in the CDR3. V gave up 6 bases and J gave up 5 bases, with 11 bases separating them. Per germline, CDR1 MNHNY and CDR2 SVGAGI (reference sequence). The CDR3 loop reads CASRPGRDNSPLHF. CDR3 DNA: TGTGCCAGCAGACCGGGACGGGATAATTCACCCCTCCACTTT.

This clone was counted a single time. V is TRBV3-1 (or the pseudogene TRBV3-2) and J is TRBJ1-2; maybe TRBD1 (5 bases). The V gene lost 0 bases and the J gene lost 1 base, with 6 bases spanning the gap. The CDR3 loop spans 14 amino acids. Germline V gene data show CDR1 as LGHDT and CDR2 as YNNKEL (reference sequence). CDR3 sequence: CASSQEGVNYGYTF. The CDR3 coding sequence is TGTGCCAGCAGCCAAGAGGGGGTTAACTATGGCTACACCTTC.

The genes are TRBV7-2 and TRBJ1-2; perhaps TRBD1 as D (6 bases). The CDR3 is 16 residues long. Germline V gives CDR1 SGHTA, CDR2 FQGNSA. The V end lost 0 bases, the J end lost 2 bases, and 13 bases lay between the germline ends. The CDR3, as DNA: TGTGCCAGCAGCTTAGCCCACGACAGGTCGAACTATGGCTACACCTTC. Residues: CASSLAHDRSNYGYTF.

The J gene is TRBJ1-2, the V gene TRBV5-1, with 7 bases aligning to TRBD1. V trimming: 4 bases; J trimming: 2 bases; junction bases outside the gene matches: 8. From germline, CDR1 is SGHRS and CDR2 YFSETQ. The CDR3 covers 15 residues. The CDR3 is CASSLTGLGNYGYTF. CDR3 bases: TGCGCCAGCAGCCTGACAGGGCTGGGGAACTATGGCTACACCTTC.

The genes are TRBV18 and TRBJ2-3, with a weak D call TRBD2 (7 bases). The CDR3 length is 15 residues. Between the trimmed V and J ends, which lost 3 bases and 5 bases, there was a span of 15 bases. CDR1 and CDR2 (germline): KGHSH, LQKENI. This CDR3 is CASSPAGLGGDTQYF. Written as DNA, the CDR3 is TGTGCCAGCTCACCCGCCGGACTAGGGGGAGATACGCAGTATTTT.

The chain joins TRBV6-2 or TRBV6-3 to TRBJ2-3; D gene ambiguous. This CDR3 is 14 amino acids long. The germline V and J ends were trimmed by 2 bases and 4 bases, with 10 bases remaining between them. Germline V gene sequence: CDR1 MNHEY, CDR2 SVGEGT. CDR3 loop: CASSYAAWPDTQYF. The CDR3 DNA is TGTGCCAGCAGTTACGCCGCGTGGCCAGATACGCAGTATTTT.

The chain is built from TRBV6-2 or TRBV6-3 and TRBJ1-2; 9 positions agree with TRBD1. Per germline, CDR1 MNHEY and CDR2 SVGEGT. The CDR3 is 15 amino acids. V shed 5 bases and J 7 bases; nucleotides not matched to a gene: 11. The CDR3 DNA reads TGTGCCAGCAGTCGTACAGGGGGCGCATCGAGTGGCTACACCTTC. It yields the protein CASSRTGGASSGYTF.

This clone was detected only once. This chain joins TRBV7-6 and TRBJ2-5, with D possibly being TRBD2 (6 bases). There are 15 residues in the CDR3. Germline V gene sequence: CDR1 SGHVS, CDR2 FNYEAQ. With 5 bases removed from V and 9 bases from J, the gap between germline ends came to 22 bases. In DNA, the CDR3 is TGTGCCAGCAGCACCGGGACTGGCCGCGCAAGGGCCCAGTACTTC. Amino acids: CASSTGTGRARAQYF. Combining the CDR3 with reference TRBV7-6 and TRBJ2-5 gives the whole variable domain GAGVSQSPRYKVTKRGQDVALRCDPISGHVSLYWYRQALGQGPEFLTYFNYEAQQDKSGLPNDRFSAERPEGSISTLTIQRTEQRDSAMYRCASSTGTGRARAQYFGPGTRLLVL.

The V and J genes are TRBV7-9 and TRBJ2-7; 7 bases are shared with TRBD2. Trimming cost V 8 bases and J 3 bases; bases outside gene matches: 4. Per germline, CDR1 SEHNR and CDR2 FQNEAQ (reference sequence). The CDR3 totals 12 residues. CDR3 loop: CASSTGGYEQYF. In DNA, the CDR3 is TGTGCCAGCTCTACGGGGGGCTACGAGCAGTACTTC.

V and J are TRBV28 and TRBJ2-3, with 7 bases that match TRBD1. This CDR3 region has 16 residues. Germline loops: CDR1 MDHEN, CDR2 SYDVKM. The J segment lost 2 bases and the V segment lost 4 bases, leaving 9 bases of the junction unmatched. CDR3 in DNA: TGTGCCAGCAGTTCCCTCGGGACAGCCGTCACAGATACGCAGTATTTT. Translated, it gives CASSSLGTAVTDTQYF. The full variable domain, in which reference TRBV28 and TRBJ2-3 provide the parts outside the CDR3, is DVKVTQSSRYLVKRTGEKVFLECVQDMDHENMFWYRQDPGLGLRLIYFSYDVKMKEKGDIPEGYSVSREKKERFSLILESASTNQTSMYLCASSSLGTAVTDTQYFGPGTRLTVL.

The chain has TRBV28 and TRBJ1-2; a possible D gene is TRBD1 (6 bases). The V end was cut by 7 bases, the J end by 5 bases, with 11 bases between. CDR1 MDHEN and CDR2 SYDVKM come from the germline V gene. This CDR3 is built from 12 residues. Here the CDR3 DNA reads TGTGCCAGCAAACAGGGCGAGTATGGCTACACCTTC. Translating gives CASKQGEYGYTF.

The CDR3: CSVEWGTSTDTQYF. In nucleotides, the CDR3 is TGCAGCGTTGAATGGGGGACTAGCACAGATACGCAGTATTTT. This chain links TRBV29-1 with TRBJ2-3, with D possibly TRBD2 on 6 matching bases. The CDR3 has 14 residues. Trimming shortened V by 2 bases and J by 0 bases, and 9 bases separated the two germline ends. Germline V gives CDR1 SQVTM, CDR2 ANQGSEA.

This chain connects TRBV27 to TRBJ2-1, with D tentatively TRBD2 (6 bases). The CDR3 runs to 14 residues. Germline V gene lookup returns CDR1 MNHEY and CDR2 SMNVEV (reference sequence). With 3 bases removed from V and 1 base from J, the gap between germline ends came to 7 bases. In nucleotides, the CDR3 is TGTGCCAGCAGTTTCGGGGGTTCCTACAATGAGCAGTTCTTC. Protein product: CASSFGGSYNEQFF.

V is TRBV5-1 and J is TRBJ2-3; 10 bases map to TRBD2. Per germline, CDR1 SGHRS and CDR2 YFSETQ. This CDR3 has 15 residues. V was pared by 0 bases and J by 4 bases, with 2 bases of the junction left unmatched. The CDR3 sequence is CASSLAAGGPDTQYF. In DNA form, the CDR3 reads TGCGCCAGCAGCTTGGCAGCGGGGGGGCCAGATACGCAGTATTTT. The full variable domain, its missing parts supplied by reference TRBV5-1 and TRBJ2-3, is KAGVTQTPRYLIKTRGQQVTLSCSPISGHRSVSWYQQTPGQGLQFLFEYFSETQRNKGNFPGRFSGRQFSNSRSEMNVSTLELGDSALYLCASSLAAGGPDTQYFGPGTRLTVL.

This chain connects TRBV10-3 to TRBJ1-5; D might be TRBD1 (5 bases). V was trimmed by 6 bases and J by 9 bases, leaving 15 bases between them. The CDR3 is 13 amino acids. Germline CDR1 ENHRY, CDR2 SYGVKD. The CDR3 nucleotides are TGTGCCATCAGCAGGGAGAGCGAGCGGCCCCAGCATTTT. This gives the protein CAISRESERPQHF.

The rearrangement joins TRBV28 to TRBJ2-7; no reliable D call. This CDR3 comprises 15 residues. The germline V gene has CDR1 MDHEN and CDR2 SYDVKM. The V gene lost 6 bases and the J gene lost 2 bases, with 17 bases spanning the gap. CDR3 in DNA: TGTGCCAGCAGGCTTCGCCGCTTTCAGGCCTACGAGCAGTACTTC. Its protein product is CASRLRRFQAYEQYF.